These T cell receptor beta chains were read from a single sample in a study of human T cells and chemical hapten exposure. Each CDR3 protein gets one entry after TCRdb re-called the RACE reads with MiXCR. The sample lists about 400,000 distinct CDR3 sequences, about 6% occurring once. The input for sequencing was whole blood, taken in connection with sensitization to the hapten diphenylcyclopropenone (DPC). These receptors originate from a woman aged 18-35 years with alopecia areata. Some clones in this sample may be carry-over from other donors' samples. CDR3s include the opening cysteine and the closing phenylalanine or tryptophan. D genes are given only for firm matches. Rows give clone size only sometimes, using once, few, many, or a class for an expanded clone.

j_gene,d_gene,abundance,v_gene,CDR3aa,CDR3nt
TRBJ1-5,-,few,TRBV6-2/TRBV6-3,CASSYFGAGRSNQPQHF,TGTGCCAGCAGTTACTTTGGGGCGGGGCGTAGCAATCAGCCCCAGCATTTT
TRBJ2-7,-,many,TRBV6-2/TRBV6-3,CASSGLYEQYF,TGTGCCAGCAGCGGACTCTACGAGCAGTACTTC
TRBJ2-2,TRBD1,few,TRBV4-1,CASSPGRQGAGRGFAGELFF,TGCGCCAGCAGCCCTGGGAGGCAGGGGGCGGGTAGGGGGTTCGCCGGGGAGCTGTTTTTT
TRBJ1-5,-,few,TRBV7-8,CASSSFEVTRGQPQHF,TGTGCCAGCAGCTCGTTCGAGGTTACCCGCGGTCAGCCCCAGCATTTT
TRBJ2-7,-,few,TRBV6-5,CASRETGSSGYEQYF,TGTGCCAGCAGGGAAACAGGGAGTAGCGGATACGAGCAGTACTTC
TRBJ2-3,TRBD2,few,TRBV5-1,CASSFPRGGRADTQYF,TGCGCCAGCAGCTTCCCGCGCGGGGGGAGGGCAGATACGCAGTATTTT
TRBJ1-1,-,-,TRBV21-1,CASSAQGAEYTEAFF,TGTGCCAGCAGCGCCCAGGGGGCTGAGTACACTGAAGCTTTCTTT
TRBJ1-5,TRBD1,-,TRBV5-5,CASSGLGQGASQPQHF,TGTGCCAGCAGCGGGCTGGGACAGGGGGCGAGTCAGCCCCAGCATTTT
TRBJ2-1,-,-,TRBV7-9,CASSLGRALEQFF,TGTGCCAGCAGCTTAGGCAGGGCGCTTGAGCAGTTCTTC
TRBJ2-1,-,many,TRBV7-8,CASSLLKFLVDYNEQFF,TGTGCCAGCAGCTTGTTGAAATTCTTAGTGGACTACAATGAGCAGTTCTTC
TRBJ2-7,-,-,TRBV9,CASSAGQGRFAEQYF,TGTGCCAGCAGTGCGGGACAAGGCCGCTTCGCCGAGCAGTACTTC
TRBJ2-1,-,few,TRBV28,CASSPWDITYNEQFF,TGTGCCAGCAGCCCCTGGGACATCACCTACAATGAGCAGTTCTTC
TRBJ2-3,-,many,TRBV15,CATSSKRGQVDTQYF,TGTGCCACCAGCAGTAAACGGGGTCAGGTAGATACGCAGTATTTT
TRBJ1-3,TRBD1,many,TRBV27,CASSFPTGERAGNTIYF,TGTGCCAGCAGTTTTCCGACAGGGGAGCGCGCTGGAAACACCATATATTTT
TRBJ1-1,-,few,TRBV13,CASSLGRARDTEAFF,TGTGCCAGCAGCTTAGGCCGGGCCCGGGACACTGAAGCTTTCTTT
TRBJ1-1,-,many,TRBV27,CASSLGSVVSTEAFF,TGTGCCAGCAGTTTAGGTTCCGTGGTAAGCACTGAAGCTTTCTTT
TRBJ2-1,TRBD2,-,TRBV7-9,CASSPKRGRGDEQFF,TGTGCCAGCAGCCCCAAGCGGGGCCGCGGGGATGAGCAGTTCTTC
TRBJ2-7,-,-,TRBV2,CASSEALSGTPNF,TGTGCCAGCAGTGAAGCCCTCTCAGGGACCCCCAACTTC
TRBJ1-5,-,many,TRBV3-1,CASSQGSGLGQPQHF,TGTGCCAGCAGCCAAGGTTCGGGTTTAGGCCAGCCCCAGCATTTT
TRBJ2-1,-,few,TRBV5-6,CASSYPLSVETGEQFF,TGTGCCAGCAGCTACCCGCTGAGCGTCGAAACTGGTGAGCAGTTCTTC
TRBJ2-2,TRBD1,few,TRBV29-1,CSVAVRGPAYTGELFF,TGCAGCGTTGCGGTCAGGGGGCCTGCTTACACCGGGGAGCTGTTTTTT
TRBJ2-5,TRBD1,-,TRBV7-9,CASSGTGQETQYF,TGTGCCAGCAGCGGGACAGGACAAGAGACCCAGTACTTC
TRBJ2-7,-,-,TRBV9,CASSVGQQSYEQYF,TGTGCCAGCAGCGTTGGACAGCAGTCCTACGAGCAGTACTTC
TRBJ2-3,-,-,TRBV6-5,CASSYGRGVDTQYF,TGTGCCAGCAGTTACGGGAGAGGGGTGGATACGCAGTATTTT
TRBJ2-7,-,many,TRBV6-1,CASSGRGASYEQYF,TGTGCCAGCAGTGGACGGGGGGCCTCCTACGAGCAGTACTTC
TRBJ2-1,-,few,TRBV27,CATRRAGREQFF,TGTGCCACCCGGAGAGCTGGCCGTGAGCAGTTCTTC